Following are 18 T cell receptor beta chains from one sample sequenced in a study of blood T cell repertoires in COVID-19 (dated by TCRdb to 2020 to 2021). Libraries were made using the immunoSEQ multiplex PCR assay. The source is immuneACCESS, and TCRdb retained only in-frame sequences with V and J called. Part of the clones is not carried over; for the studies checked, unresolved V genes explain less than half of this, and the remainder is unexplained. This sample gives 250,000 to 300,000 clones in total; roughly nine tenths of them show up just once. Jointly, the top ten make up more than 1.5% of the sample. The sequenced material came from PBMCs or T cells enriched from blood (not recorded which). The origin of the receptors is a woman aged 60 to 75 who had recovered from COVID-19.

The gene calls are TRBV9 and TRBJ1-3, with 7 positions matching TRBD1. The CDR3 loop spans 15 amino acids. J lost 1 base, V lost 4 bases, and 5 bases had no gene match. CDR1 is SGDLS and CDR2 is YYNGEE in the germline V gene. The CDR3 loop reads CASSNTGASGNTIYF. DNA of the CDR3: TGTGCCAGCAGCAACACAGGGGCTTCTGGAAACACCATATATTTT.

Here the CDR3 DNA reads TGCGCCAGCAGCCTCCCCGGGACAGGTCTGTCTCAGCCCCAGCATTTT. Translating gives CASSLPGTGLSQPQHF. The rearrangement links TRBV5-1 to TRBJ1-5; 8 bases align to TRBD1. CDR3 length: 16 amino acids. From germline, CDR1 is SGHRS and CDR2 YFSETQ. Trimming removed 4 bases from V and 6 bases from J; junction bases left unmatched: 12.

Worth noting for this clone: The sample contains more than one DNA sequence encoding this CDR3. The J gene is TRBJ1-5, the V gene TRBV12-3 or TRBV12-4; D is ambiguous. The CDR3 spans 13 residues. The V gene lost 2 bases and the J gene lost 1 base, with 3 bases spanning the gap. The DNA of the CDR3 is TGTGCCAGCAGTTTACTGAGCAATCAGCCCCAGCATTTT. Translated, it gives CASSLLSNQPQHF.

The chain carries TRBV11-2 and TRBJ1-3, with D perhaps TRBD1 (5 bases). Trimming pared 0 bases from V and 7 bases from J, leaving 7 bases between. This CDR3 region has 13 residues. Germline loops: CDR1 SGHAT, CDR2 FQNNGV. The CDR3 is CASSLDGGNTIYF. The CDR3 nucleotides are TGTGCCAGCAGCTTAGATGGGGGGAACACCATATATTTT.

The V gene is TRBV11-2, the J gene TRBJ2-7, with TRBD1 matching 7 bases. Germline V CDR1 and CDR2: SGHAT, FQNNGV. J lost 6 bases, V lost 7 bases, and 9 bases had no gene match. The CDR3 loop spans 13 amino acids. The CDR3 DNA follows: TGTGCCAGCACCCCTTTGACAGGGTTCGAGCAGTACTTC. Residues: CASTPLTGFEQYF.

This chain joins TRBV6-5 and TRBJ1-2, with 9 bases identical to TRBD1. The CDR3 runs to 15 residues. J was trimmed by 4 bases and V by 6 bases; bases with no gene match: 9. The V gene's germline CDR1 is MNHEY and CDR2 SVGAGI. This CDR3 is CASRGQGLRGYGYTF. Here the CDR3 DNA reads TGTGCCAGCAGGGGACAGGGCCTGCGGGGCTATGGCTACACCTTC.

Written as DNA, the CDR3 is TGTGCAGGACGGGGCGGGATTAGCACAGATACGCAGTATTTT. Translating it yields CAGRGGISTDTQYF. This chain links TRBV7-9 with TRBJ2-3, with D maybe TRBD2 (6 bases). The germline V gene has CDR1 SEHNR and CDR2 FQNEAQ (reference sequence). The CDR3 consists of 14 residues. The whole variable domain, filled in from reference TRBV7-9 and TRBJ2-3, reads DTGVSQNPRHKITKRGQNVTFRCDPISEHNRLYWYRQTLGQGPEFLTYFQNEAQLEKSRLLSDRFSAERPKGSFSTLEIQRTEQGDSAMYLCAGRGGISTDTQYFGPGTRLTVL.

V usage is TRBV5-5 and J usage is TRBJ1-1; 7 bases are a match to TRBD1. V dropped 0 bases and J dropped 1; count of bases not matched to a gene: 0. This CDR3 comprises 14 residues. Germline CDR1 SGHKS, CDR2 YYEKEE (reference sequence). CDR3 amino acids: CASSLDRGNTEAFF. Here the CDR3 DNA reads TGTGCCAGCAGCTTGGACAGGGGGAACACTGAAGCTTTCTTT.

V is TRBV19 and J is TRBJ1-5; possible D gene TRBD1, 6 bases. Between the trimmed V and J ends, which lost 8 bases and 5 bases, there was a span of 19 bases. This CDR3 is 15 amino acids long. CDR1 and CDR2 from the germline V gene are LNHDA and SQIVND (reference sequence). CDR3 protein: CASWGAGGAYQPQHF. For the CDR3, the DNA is TGTGCCAGTTGGGGAGCCGGGGGGGCATATCAGCCCCAGCATTTT.

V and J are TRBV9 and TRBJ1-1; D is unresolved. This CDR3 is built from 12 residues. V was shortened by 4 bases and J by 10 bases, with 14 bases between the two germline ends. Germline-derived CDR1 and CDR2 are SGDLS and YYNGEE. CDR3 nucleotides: TGTGCCAGCAGCCCCTGGTCTCGGGGAGCTTTCTTT. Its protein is CASSPWSRGAFF.

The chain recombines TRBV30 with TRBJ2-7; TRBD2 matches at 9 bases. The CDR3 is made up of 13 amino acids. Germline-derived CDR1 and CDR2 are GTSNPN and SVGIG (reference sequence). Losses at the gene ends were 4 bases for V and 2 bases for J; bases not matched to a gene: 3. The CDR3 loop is CAWTSGTTYEQYF. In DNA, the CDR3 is TGTGCCTGGACTAGCGGGACTACCTACGAGCAGTACTTC.

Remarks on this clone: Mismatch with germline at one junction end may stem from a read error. The CDR3 DNA sequence: TGCGCCAGTAGTGCCCCGGGAGGGGCAAATGAGCAGTTCTTC. Translating gives CASSAPGGANEQFF. This chain links TRBV10-1 with TRBJ2-1, with 8 bases lining up with TRBD2. Germline CDR1 and CDR2: WNHNN and SYGVQD (reference sequence). The CDR3 is made up of 14 amino acids.

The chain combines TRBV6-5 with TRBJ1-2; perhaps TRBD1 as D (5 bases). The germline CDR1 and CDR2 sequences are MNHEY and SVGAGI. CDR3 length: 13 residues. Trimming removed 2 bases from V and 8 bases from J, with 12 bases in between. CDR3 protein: CASSYGPGWGYTF. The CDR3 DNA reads TGTGCCAGCAGTTACGGGCCAGGGTGGGGCTACACCTTC.

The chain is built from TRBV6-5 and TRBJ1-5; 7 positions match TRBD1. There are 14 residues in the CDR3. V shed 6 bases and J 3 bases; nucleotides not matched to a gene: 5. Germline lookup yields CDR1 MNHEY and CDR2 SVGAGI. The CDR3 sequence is CASRGGQYNQPQHF. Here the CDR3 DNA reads TGTGCCAGCAGAGGGGGACAGTACAATCAGCCCCAGCATTTT.

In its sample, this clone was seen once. CDR3 nucleotides: TGCGCCAGCAGCTTGGTAGGGGGCAGTGAGACCCAGTACTTC. The encoded protein is CASSLVGGSETQYF. The chain joins TRBV5-1 to TRBJ2-5; TRBD1 matches at 7 bases. J gave up 5 bases and V 0 bases, and 4 bases lay outside the gene matches. The V gene's germline CDR1 is SGHRS and CDR2 YFSETQ. The CDR3 is 14 amino acids.

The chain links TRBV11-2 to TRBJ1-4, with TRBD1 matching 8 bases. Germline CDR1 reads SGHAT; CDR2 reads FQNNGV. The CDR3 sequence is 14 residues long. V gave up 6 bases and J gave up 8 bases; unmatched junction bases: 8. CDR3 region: CASSRRTGSEKLFF. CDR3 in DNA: TGTGCCAGCAGTCGTAGGACAGGGTCGGAAAAACTGTTTTTT.

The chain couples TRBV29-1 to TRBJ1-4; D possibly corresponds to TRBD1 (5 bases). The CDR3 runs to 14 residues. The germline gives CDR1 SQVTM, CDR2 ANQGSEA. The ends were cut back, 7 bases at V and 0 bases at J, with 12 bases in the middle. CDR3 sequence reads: CSASPGSTNEKLFF. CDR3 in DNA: TGCAGCGCTAGCCCAGGGTCAACTAATGAAAAACTGTTTTTT.

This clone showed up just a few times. Here the CDR3 reads CASSLGPGRGNTYEQYF. The CDR3 DNA reads TGTGCCAGCAGCTTGGGTCCCGGGCGGGGGAATACTTACGAGCAGTACTTC. The V and J genes are TRBV5-6 and TRBJ2-7; 7 bases are shared with TRBD2. Germline V gene data show CDR1 as SGHDT and CDR2 as YYEEEE. V lost 0 bases, J lost 4 bases, and 13 bases stayed unmatched. This CDR3 spans 17 amino acids.